The present TCR beta chain was sequenced within a study of shared clonotypes between healthy human individuals. CDR1 and CDR2 from the germline V gene are SGHRS and YFSETQ. V gave up 0 bases and J gave up 0 bases, with 9 bases separating them. The CDR3 spans 16 residues. Measured with immunoSEQ multiplex PCR; TCRdb has only the in-frame clones, and not every one. The sample has 2,500,000 or so clones, around 90% seen once. The V call is TRBV5-1, the J call TRBJ2-2; no clear D gene. Material for sequencing was naive CD4+ T cells sorted from blood. As for subset: CD45RA+ positively selected. The source is a man between 18 and 29 years old in good health. The CDR3 DNA reads as TGCGCCAGCAGCTTGGGATGGAGTTCGAACACCGGGGAGCTGTTTTTT. Its translation is CASSLGWSSNTGELFF.